The 21 T cell receptor beta chains below were found in one sample sequenced in a study of T cell responses to AZD1222 COVID-19 vaccine. Only in-frame clones appear in the TCRdb table, and some are missing; sequencing was by immunoSEQ multiplex PCR. Of 120,000 or so clones detected, 80% to 90% appear once; the ten largest clones hold about 8.6%. Material: peripheral blood, obtained on day 0 of AZD1222 vaccination. The receptors were sampled from an adult in good health.

This chain links TRBV28 with TRBJ2-5, with D possibly being TRBD2 (7 bases). The CDR3 extends over 15 amino acids. Trimming took off 3 bases at V and 5 bases at J, with 16 bases between the two ends. Germline V gene data show CDR1 as MDHEN and CDR2 as SYDVKM. CDR3 bases: TGTGCCAGCAGTTTGGGGGGGGCGGGCGATGAGACCCAGTACTTC. Translated, it gives CASSLGGAGDETQYF.

This clone was counted many times. This sequence joins TRBV2 and TRBJ1-1; 7 bases fit TRBD1. CDR1 is SNHLY and CDR2 is FYNNEI in the germline V gene. V shed 6 bases and J 0 bases; nucleotides not matched to a gene: 4. The length of the CDR3 is 14 residues. The CDR3 sequence: CASRADRVNTEAFF. CDR3 nucleotide sequence: TGTGCCAGCAGGGCTGACAGGGTGAACACTGAAGCTTTCTTT.

The rearrangement links TRBV27 to TRBJ2-7; 8 bases map to TRBD2. The J segment lost 3 bases and the V segment lost 8 bases, leaving 9 bases of the junction unmatched. Germline values: CDR1 MNHEY, CDR2 SMNVEV (reference sequence). The CDR3 totals 14 residues. DNA for the CDR3: TGTGCCAGCTCGATCGGGGGGACTAGCTACGAGCAGTACTTC. Protein sequence: CASSIGGTSYEQYF.

The chain carries TRBV7-3 and TRBJ2-1, with TRBD2 identical over 12 bases. V was clipped by 5 bases and J by 10 bases; unmatched bases: 6. Germline-derived CDR1 and CDR2 are SGHTA and FQGTGA. This CDR3 has 14 residues. In DNA form, the CDR3 reads TGTGCCAGCAGCCCAATCGGGACTAGCGGGGAGCAGTTCTTC. Its protein product is CASSPIGTSGEQFF.

The J gene is TRBJ2-1, the V gene TRBV3-1 (or the pseudogene TRBV3-2), with 9 positions matching TRBD2. This CDR3 contains 15 residues. With V trimmed by 4 bases and J by 8 bases, 9 bases remained unmatched. Germline assignment: CDR1 LGHDT and CDR2 YNNKEL (reference sequence). The CDR3 region has the DNA TGTGCCAGCAGCCGAGATAGCGGGGGTGTCGATGAGCAGTTCTTC. Protein sequence: CASSRDSGGVDEQFF.

The chain joins TRBV4-2 to TRBJ2-7, with D unclear. This CDR3 spans 16 amino acids. Trimming took 0 bases from V and 2 from J, leaving 14 bases between them. The germline gives CDR1 LGHNA, CDR2 YNFKEQ. CDR3 nucleotides: TGTGCCAGCAGCCAAGATCTTGGGGTTGGCGCCTACGAGCAGTACTTC. Its translation is CASSQDLGVGAYEQYF.

This clone appeared once. The rearrangement uses TRBV5-1 and TRBJ1-5, with TRBD1 as a possible D gene (5 bases). V lost 0 bases to trimming and J lost 3 bases, with 10 bases between them. The CDR3 runs to 15 residues. The germline CDR1 and CDR2 sequences are SGHRS and YFSETQ. CDR3 DNA: TGCGCCAGCAGCTTGGGACAGAGTTCCAATCAGCCCCAGCATTTT. It specifies CASSLGQSSNQPQHF.

The chain employs TRBV19 and TRBJ2-3, with D tentatively TRBD2 (6 bases). V lost 0 bases and J lost 7, with 8 bases in between. Germline V gene lookup returns CDR1 LNHDA and CDR2 SQIVND (reference sequence). The CDR3 contains 13 residues. The CDR3 reads CASSIEEGYTQYF. In nucleotides, the CDR3 is TGTGCCAGTAGTATAGAGGAGGGGTATACGCAGTATTTT. The complete variable domain, with remaining parts taken from reference TRBV19 and TRBJ2-3, reads DGGITQSPKYLFRKEGQNVTLSCEQNLNHDAMYWYRQDPGQGLRLIYYSQIVNDFQKGDIAEGYSVSREKKESFPLTVTSAQKNPTAFYLCASSIEEGYTQYFGPGTRLTVL.

The rearrangement links TRBV28 to TRBJ2-1; no reliable D call. The CDR3 length is 15 residues. CDR1 and CDR2 from the germline V gene are MDHEN and SYDVKM. Trimming shortened V by 0 bases and J by 2 bases, and 8 bases separated the two germline ends. The CDR3 sequence is CASSLWFFPYNEQFF. The CDR3 region has the DNA TGTGCCAGCAGTTTATGGTTTTTCCCCTACAATGAGCAGTTCTTC.

The V and J genes are TRBV7-7 and TRBJ2-7; 7 bases are shared with TRBD1. Trimming cost V 0 bases and J 5 bases; bases outside gene matches: 16. The CDR3 loop spans 18 amino acids. Germline V lookup: CDR1 SSHAT, CDR2 FNYEAQ (reference sequence). The CDR3 here is CASSLAARGRGFSDEQYF. The CDR3, as DNA: TGTGCCAGCAGCTTAGCTGCTCGGGGCAGGGGGTTTTCGGACGAGCAGTACTTC.

V gene TRBV6-2 or TRBV6-3 combines with J gene TRBJ2-3; TRBD2 might be the D (5 bases). Germline V lookup: CDR1 MNHEY, CDR2 SVGEGT. The germline V and J ends were trimmed by 4 bases and 0 bases, with 8 bases remaining between them. The CDR3 totals 14 residues. CDR3 loop: CASSLGGSTDTQYF. In DNA, the CDR3 is TGTGCCAGCAGTTTAGGAGGTAGCACAGATACGCAGTATTTT.

The V gene is TRBV29-1, the J gene TRBJ2-5; no definite D call. The CDR3 extends over 11 amino acids. V was trimmed by 6 bases and J by 7 bases, leaving 12 bases between them. Germline CDR1 reads SQVTM; CDR2 reads ANQGSEA. The CDR3 DNA follows: TGCAGCGTGCGAGATTGGGGGACCCAGTACTTC. Protein sequence: CSVRDWGTQYF. The full variable domain, its missing parts supplied by reference TRBV29-1 and TRBJ2-5, is SAVISQKPSRDICQRGTSLTIQCQVDSQVTMMFWYRQQPGQSLTLIATANQGSEATYESGFVIDKFPISRPNLTFSTLTVSNMSPEDSSIYLCSVRDWGTQYFGPGTRLLVL.

This sequence joins TRBV2 and TRBJ2-7; maybe TRBD2 (6 bases). This CDR3 is built from 11 residues. V was trimmed by 10 bases and J by 6 bases, leaving 13 bases between them. CDR1 and CDR2 from the germline V gene are SNHLY and FYNNEI. CDR3 loop: CATQGGGEQYF. CDR3 in DNA: TGTGCCACCCAGGGAGGTGGCGAGCAGTACTTC.

This CDR3 reads CASRTVRGNYGYTF. The CDR3 DNA is TGTGCCAGCAGGACTGTAAGGGGCAACTATGGCTACACCTTC. The chain couples TRBV11-2 to TRBJ1-2; perhaps TRBD1 as D (5 bases). The germline V gene encodes CDR1 SGHAT and CDR2 FQNNGV. The CDR3 extends over 14 amino acids. The V end was cut by 6 bases, the J end by 2 bases, with 13 bases between. Supplemented by reference TRBV11-2 and TRBJ1-2, the full variable domain reads EAGVAQSPRYKIIEKRQSVAFWCNPISGHATLYWYQQILGQGPKLLIQFQNNGVVDDSQLPKDRFSAERLKGVDSTLKIQPAKLEDSAVYLCASRTVRGNYGYTFGSGTRLTVV.

The CDR3 region has the DNA TGTGCCAGCAGCGGCGGGAGGGGGATCGGGAACAATGAGCAGTTCTTC. Encoded protein: CASSGGRGIGNNEQFF. The chain is built from TRBV7-3 and TRBJ2-1; TRBD2 matches 9 bases. Germline-derived CDR1 and CDR2 are SGHTA and FQGTGA. Trimming at V came to 5 bases and at J to 5 bases, leaving 10 bases not matched to a gene. The CDR3 is 16 amino acids.

The genes are TRBV19 and TRBJ2-5; a weak D match, TRBD2 (6 bases). This CDR3 region has 15 residues. Deletions cut 1 base from V and 1 base from J, with 10 bases between. CDR1 is LNHDA, CDR2 SQIVND, per germline (reference sequence). CDR3 in DNA: TGTGCCAGTAGTATAGCGGGACTGTCCCAAGAGACCCAGTACTTC. Its translation is CASSIAGLSQETQYF.

This rearrangement joins TRBV30 to TRBJ1-6; maybe TRBD1 (5 bases). CDR1 and CDR2 from the germline V gene are GTSNPN and SVGIG (reference sequence). CDR3 length: 16 residues. V was shortened by 0 bases and J by 12 bases, with 21 bases between the two germline ends. This CDR3 is CAWSVGWRGSIEPLHF. CDR3 nucleotides: TGTGCCTGGAGTGTAGGGTGGCGGGGCAGTATTGAACCCCTCCACTTT.

This chain uses TRBV4-2 with TRBJ1-6; a possible D gene is TRBD1 (6 bases). CDR1 is LGHNA and CDR2 is YNFKEQ in the germline V gene. The V and J ends lost 1 base and 10 bases respectively, with 17 bases between them. The CDR3 length is 16 residues. CDR3 in amino acids: CASSQGPQGLGSPLHF. The CDR3 DNA follows: TGTGCCAGCAGCCAAGGGCCCCAGGGGTTAGGATCACCCCTCCACTTT.

The chain carries TRBV30 and TRBJ2-3; D call uncertain. Trimming left V 1 base short and J 2 bases short, with 10 bases between. The length of the CDR3 is 14 residues. The germline CDR1 and CDR2 sequences are GTSNPN and SVGIG (reference sequence). CDR3 amino acids: CAWSGGSATDTQYF. CDR3 in DNA: TGTGCCTGGAGTGGGGGATCAGCCACAGATACGCAGTATTTT.

This sequence joins TRBV6-5 and TRBJ2-7; possibly TRBD1 for D (5 bases). The germline V gene has CDR1 MNHEY and CDR2 SVGAGI. The V and J ends lost 2 bases and 2 bases respectively, with 10 bases between them. The CDR3 is 14 residues long. Here the CDR3 reads CASSYDDRTYEQYF. CDR3 in DNA: TGTGCCAGCAGTTACGATGACAGAACCTACGAGCAGTACTTC.

The V gene is TRBV10-3, the J gene TRBJ1-1; TRBD1 agrees at 7 bases. The germline V gene encodes CDR1 ENHRY and CDR2 SYGVKD. The CDR3 is 15 amino acids. With 4 bases clipped from V and 1 base from J, the junction kept 6 bases outside the gene matches. As DNA, the CDR3 is TGTGCCATCAGTGGGACAGGTTTGACGAACACTGAAGCTTTCTTT. Amino acid sequence: CAISGTGLTNTEAFF.